This T cell receptor (beta chain) emerged from a study of blood T cell repertoires in COVID-19. On the study more broadly: Samples of COVID-19 (acute and convalescent) were obtained from the United States, Italy and Spain. T cells, B-cell-depleted T cells, or PBMCs supplied cDNA or gDNA.

Authors' processing steps: Estimation of nucleated cell counts was performed using reference gene primer amplification. Produced via immunoSEQ multiplex PCR; TCRdb's table is partial and in-frame only. V and J calls and clone size are those listed in that table; D and trimming were worked out from the DNA. Of around 64,000 clones listed, around 87% are singletons. The V gene's germline CDR1 is LGHNA and CDR2 YSLEER. The CDR3 spans 15 residues. V was cut by 0 bases and J by 7 bases, with 12 bases left in between. The source of this sequence is a man aged 45-60 years with active COVID-19. The sample taken for sequencing was peripheral blood. The chain employs TRBV4-3 and TRBJ1-4; possibly TRBD1 for D (5 bases). CDR3 in DNA: TGCGCCAGCAGCCAAGATCAGTGGGGGGTTGAAAAACTGTTTTTT. Amino acids: CASSQDQWGVEKLFF.